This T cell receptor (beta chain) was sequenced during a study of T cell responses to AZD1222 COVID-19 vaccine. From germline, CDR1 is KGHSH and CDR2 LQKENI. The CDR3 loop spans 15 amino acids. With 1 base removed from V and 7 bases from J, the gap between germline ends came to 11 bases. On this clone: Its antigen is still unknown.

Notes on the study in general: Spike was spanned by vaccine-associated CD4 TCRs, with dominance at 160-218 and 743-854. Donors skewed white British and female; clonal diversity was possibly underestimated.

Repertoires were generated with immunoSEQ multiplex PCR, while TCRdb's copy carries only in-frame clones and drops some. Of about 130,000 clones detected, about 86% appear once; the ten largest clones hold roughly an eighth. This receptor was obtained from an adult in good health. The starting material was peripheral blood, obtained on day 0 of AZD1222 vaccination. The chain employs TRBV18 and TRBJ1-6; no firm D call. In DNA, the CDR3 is TGTGCCAGCTCACCACGCGTGCTGGCGAATTCACCCCTCCACTTT. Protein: CASSPRVLANSPLHF.